A selection of T cell receptor beta chains follows, all from one sample in a study of T cells in Graves' hyperthyroidism and ophthalmopathy. From the multiplex PCR reads, TCRdb called clonotypes with MiXCR, one entry per CDR3 protein. Altogether 610,000 or so distinct CDR3 sequences are present, 40% to 55% being singletons, with the ten largest covering around 7.7%. Sequenced material: peripheral blood or thyroid tissue (not recorded which). The receptors originated from a young woman with Graves' hyperthyroidism. The CDR3 runs from the conserved cysteine through the conserved F or W. The order of the fields is V gene, J gene, D gene, clone size, CDR3 DNA, CDR3 protein. D genes are given only for firm matches. The size of a clone is reported for some rows only, either as once, few or many, or as a class for expanded clones.

V gene: TRBV5-1; J gene: TRBJ2-7; D gene: NA; clone size: few; CDR3 DNA: TGCGCCAGCAGCTGGTCCCCCAGCTCCTACGAGCAGTACTTC; CDR3 protein: CASSWSPSSYEQYF
V gene: TRBV9; J gene: TRBJ1-2; D gene: TRBD1; clone size: many; CDR3 DNA: TGTGCCAGCAGCCCCCGGACAGGGTATGGCTACACCTTC; CDR3 protein: CASSPRTGYGYTF
V gene: TRBV11-2; J gene: TRBJ2-7; D gene: NA; clone size: many; CDR3 DNA: TGTGCCAGCAGCTTAGGAGTGACGAGTTTTGTTTTC; CDR3 protein: CASSLGVTSFVF
V gene: TRBV7-2; J gene: TRBJ2-1; D gene: TRBD2; clone size: few; CDR3 DNA: TGTGCCAGCAGCTTAACTAGCGGGAGTGGTGAGCAGTTCTTC; CDR3 protein: CASSLTSGSGEQFF
V gene: TRBV7-6; J gene: TRBJ1-2; D gene: NA; clone size: NA; CDR3 DNA: TGTGCCAGCAGCGCCTCTCCAGCTAACTATGGCTACACCTTC; CDR3 protein: CASSASPANYGYTF
V gene: TRBV15; J gene: TRBJ1-3; D gene: TRBD1; clone size: many; CDR3 DNA: TGTGCCACCAGCAGGATACAGGGGTCTGGAAACACCATATATTTT; CDR3 protein: CATSRIQGSGNTIYF
V gene: TRBV20-1; J gene: TRBJ1-2; D gene: TRBD1; clone size: many; CDR3 DNA: TGCAGTGCTAGTGATACGGGACAGTACTATGGCTACACCTTC; CDR3 protein: CSASDTGQYYGYTF
V gene: TRBV20-1; J gene: TRBJ2-7; D gene: NA; clone size: many; CDR3 DNA: TGCAGTGCTAGAGATCCGGGCGGGACCGCCTACGAGCAGTACTTC; CDR3 protein: CSARDPGGTAYEQYF
V gene: TRBV7-8; J gene: TRBJ2-7; D gene: TRBD1; clone size: NA; CDR3 DNA: TGTGCTAGTAGGGAGCGAGGGGGCGCCGACGAGCAGTACTTC; CDR3 protein: CASRERGGADEQYF
V gene: TRBV11-3; J gene: TRBJ2-2; D gene: NA; clone size: few; CDR3 DNA: TGTGCCAGCAGCTCAGCCCCCCGGGGAAGGAGAGCCGGGGAGCTGTTTTTT; CDR3 protein: CASSSAPRGRRAGELFF
V gene: TRBV10-3; J gene: TRBJ1-2; D gene: NA; clone size: many; CDR3 DNA: TGTGCCATCAGTGAGTCTGGGAACGGCTACACCTTC; CDR3 protein: CAISESGNGYTF
V gene: TRBV6-5; J gene: TRBJ1-4; D gene: NA; clone size: many; CDR3 DNA: TGTGCCAGCAGTTACAGGGTTCCTTATGAAAAACTGTTTTTT; CDR3 protein: CASSYRVPYEKLFF
V gene: TRBV2; J gene: TRBJ2-5; D gene: TRBD1; clone size: NA; CDR3 DNA: TGTGCCACCACCGCGGAGGGACAGGGGGTCCAGGAGACCCAGTACTTC; CDR3 protein: CATTAEGQGVQETQYF
V gene: TRBV20-1; J gene: TRBJ1-2; D gene: NA; clone size: many; CDR3 DNA: TGCAGTGCTAGAGATCCGGGCAGGGATGGCTATGGCTACACCTTC; CDR3 protein: CSARDPGRDGYGYTF
V gene: TRBV20-1; J gene: TRBJ2-7; D gene: TRBD2; clone size: many; CDR3 DNA: TGCAGTGCTAGTATGGGACTAGCTCACGAGCAGTACTTC; CDR3 protein: CSASMGLAHEQYF
V gene: TRBV4-3; J gene: TRBJ1-6; D gene: NA; clone size: many; CDR3 DNA: TGCGCCAGCAGCCAAGCCCTGAATTCACCCCTCCACTTT; CDR3 protein: CASSQALNSPLHF
V gene: TRBV10-3; J gene: TRBJ1-2; D gene: NA; clone size: many; CDR3 DNA: TGTGCCATCAGTGATGAGGGCAGCTATGGCTACACCTTC; CDR3 protein: CAISDEGSYGYTF
V gene: TRBV7-9; J gene: TRBJ2-7; D gene: NA; clone size: NA; CDR3 DNA: TGTGCCAGCAGCACCACGGGGCGATGGGACGAGCAGCACTTC; CDR3 protein: CASSTTGRWDEQHF